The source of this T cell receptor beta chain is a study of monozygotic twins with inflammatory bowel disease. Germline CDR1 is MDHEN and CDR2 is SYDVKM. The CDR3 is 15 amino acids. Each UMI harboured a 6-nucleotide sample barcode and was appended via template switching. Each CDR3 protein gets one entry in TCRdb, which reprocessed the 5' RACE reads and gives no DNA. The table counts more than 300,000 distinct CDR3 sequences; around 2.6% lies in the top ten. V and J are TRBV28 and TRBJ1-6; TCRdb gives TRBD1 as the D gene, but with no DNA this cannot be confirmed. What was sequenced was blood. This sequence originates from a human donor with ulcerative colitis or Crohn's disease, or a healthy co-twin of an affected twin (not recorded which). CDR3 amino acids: CATNEGTHYNSPLHF. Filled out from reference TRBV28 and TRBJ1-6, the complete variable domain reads DVKVTQSSRYLVKRTGEKVFLECVQDMDHENMFWYRQDPGLGLRLIYFSYDVKMKEKGDIPEGYSVSREKKERFSLILESASTNQTSMYLCATNEGTHYNSPLHFGNGTRLTVT.